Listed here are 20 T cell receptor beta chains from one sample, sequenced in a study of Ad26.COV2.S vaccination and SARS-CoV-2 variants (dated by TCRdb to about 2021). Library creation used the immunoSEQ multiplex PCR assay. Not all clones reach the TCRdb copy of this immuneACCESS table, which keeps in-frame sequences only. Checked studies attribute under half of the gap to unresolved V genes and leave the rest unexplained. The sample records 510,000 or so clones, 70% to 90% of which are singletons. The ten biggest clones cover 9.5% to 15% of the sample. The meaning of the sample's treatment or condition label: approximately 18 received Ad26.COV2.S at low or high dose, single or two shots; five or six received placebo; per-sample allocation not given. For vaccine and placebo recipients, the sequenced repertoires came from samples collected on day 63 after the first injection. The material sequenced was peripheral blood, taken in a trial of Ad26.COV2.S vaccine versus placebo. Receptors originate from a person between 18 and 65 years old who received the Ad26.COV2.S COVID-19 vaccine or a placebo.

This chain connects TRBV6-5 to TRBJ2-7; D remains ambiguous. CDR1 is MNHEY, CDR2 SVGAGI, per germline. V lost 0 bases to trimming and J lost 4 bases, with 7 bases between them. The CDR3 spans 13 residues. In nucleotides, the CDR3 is TGTGCCAGCAGTTACTCGATGGTTTACGAGCAGTACTTC. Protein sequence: CASSYSMVYEQYF.

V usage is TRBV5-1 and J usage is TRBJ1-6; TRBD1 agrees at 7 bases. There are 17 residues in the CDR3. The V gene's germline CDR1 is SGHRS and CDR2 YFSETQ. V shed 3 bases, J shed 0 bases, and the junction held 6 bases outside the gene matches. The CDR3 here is CASSSGTDSSYNSPLHF. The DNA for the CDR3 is TGCGCCAGCAGCTCCGGGACAGATAGCTCCTATAATTCACCCCTCCACTTT. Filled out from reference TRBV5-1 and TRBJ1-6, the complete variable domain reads KAGVTQTPRYLIKTRGQQVTLSCSPISGHRSVSWYQQTPGQGLQFLFEYFSETQRNKGNFPGRFSGRQFSNSRSEMNVSTLELGDSALYLCASSSGTDSSYNSPLHFGNGTRLTVT.

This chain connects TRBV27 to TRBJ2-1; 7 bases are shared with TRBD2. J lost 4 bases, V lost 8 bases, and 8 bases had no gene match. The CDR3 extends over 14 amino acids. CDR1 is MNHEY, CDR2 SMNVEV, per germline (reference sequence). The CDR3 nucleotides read TGTGCCAGCGGATATAGCGGGTTTTACAATGAGCAGTTCTTC. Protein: CASGYSGFYNEQFF.

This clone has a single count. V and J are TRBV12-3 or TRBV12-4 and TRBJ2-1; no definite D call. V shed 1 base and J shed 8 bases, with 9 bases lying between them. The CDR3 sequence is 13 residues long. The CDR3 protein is CASSLGGRDEQFF. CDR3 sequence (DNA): TGTGCCAGCAGTTTAGGAGGAAGGGATGAGCAGTTCTTC.

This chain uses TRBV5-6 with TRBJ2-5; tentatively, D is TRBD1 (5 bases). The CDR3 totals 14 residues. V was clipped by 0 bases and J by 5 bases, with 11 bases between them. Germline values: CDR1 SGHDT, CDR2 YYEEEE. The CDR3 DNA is TGTGCCAGCAGCTTGGGGCAGGGCGTGGAGACCCAGTACTTC. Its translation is CASSLGQGVETQYF.

The CDR3 loop reads CAISESVTGDTGELFF. The CDR3 DNA sequence: TGTGCCATCAGTGAGTCCGTGACAGGGGACACCGGGGAGCTGTTTTTT. This chain uses TRBV10-3 with TRBJ2-2; 8 bases are a match to TRBD1. The V and J ends lost 0 bases and 3 bases, in that order; junction bases with no gene match: 3. Germline CDR1 ENHRY, CDR2 SYGVKD. The CDR3 has 16 residues.

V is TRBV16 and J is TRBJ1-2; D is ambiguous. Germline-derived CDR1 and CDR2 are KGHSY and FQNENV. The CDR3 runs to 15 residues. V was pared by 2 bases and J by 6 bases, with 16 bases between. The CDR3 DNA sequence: TGTGCCAGCAGCCAAAGTTTCGGGGAGGGTGATGGCTACACCTTC. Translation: CASSQSFGEGDGYTF.

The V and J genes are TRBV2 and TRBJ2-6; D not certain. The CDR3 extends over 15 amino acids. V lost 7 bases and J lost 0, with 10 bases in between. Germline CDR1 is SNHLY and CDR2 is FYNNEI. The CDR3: CASTDRRSGANVLTF. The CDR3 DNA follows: TGTGCCAGCACGGACCGCCGCTCTGGGGCCAACGTCCTGACTTTC.

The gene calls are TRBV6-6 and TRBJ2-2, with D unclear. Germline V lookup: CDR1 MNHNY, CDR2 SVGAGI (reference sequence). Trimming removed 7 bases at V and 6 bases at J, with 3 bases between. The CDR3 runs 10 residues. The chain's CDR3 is CASKAGELFF. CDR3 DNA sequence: TGTGCCAGCAAGGCCGGGGAGCTGTTTTTT.

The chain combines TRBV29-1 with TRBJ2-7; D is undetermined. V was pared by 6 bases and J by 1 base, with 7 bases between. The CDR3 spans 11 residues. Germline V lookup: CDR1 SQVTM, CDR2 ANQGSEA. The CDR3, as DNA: TGCAGCGTATCCAGTTCCTACGAGCAGTACTTC. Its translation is CSVSSSYEQYF.

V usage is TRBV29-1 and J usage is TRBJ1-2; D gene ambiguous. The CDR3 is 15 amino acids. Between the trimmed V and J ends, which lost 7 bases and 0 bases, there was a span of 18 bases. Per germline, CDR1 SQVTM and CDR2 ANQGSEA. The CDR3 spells CSGWAAGNTNYGYTF. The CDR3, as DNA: TGCAGCGGCTGGGCCGCAGGCAACACTAACTATGGCTACACCTTC.

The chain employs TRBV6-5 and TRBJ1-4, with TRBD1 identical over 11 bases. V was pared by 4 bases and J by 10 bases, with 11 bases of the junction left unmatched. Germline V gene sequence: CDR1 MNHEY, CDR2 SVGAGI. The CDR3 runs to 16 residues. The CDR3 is CASSFTGTGGRRKLFF. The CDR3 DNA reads TGTGCCAGCAGTTTTACCGGGACAGGGGGGAGGAGAAAACTGTTTTTT.

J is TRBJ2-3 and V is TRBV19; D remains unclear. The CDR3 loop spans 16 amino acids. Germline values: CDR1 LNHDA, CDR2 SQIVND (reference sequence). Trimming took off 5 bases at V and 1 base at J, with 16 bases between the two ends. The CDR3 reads CASSPPWVSGTDTQYF. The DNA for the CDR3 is TGTGCCAGTAGTCCTCCGTGGGTGAGCGGCACAGATACGCAGTATTTT.

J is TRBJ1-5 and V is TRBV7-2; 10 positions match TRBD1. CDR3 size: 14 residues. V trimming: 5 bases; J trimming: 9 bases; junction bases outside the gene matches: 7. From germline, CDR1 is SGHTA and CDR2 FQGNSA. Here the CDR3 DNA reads TGTGCCAGCAGCATAGACAGGGGGCGAGGGCCCCAGCATTTT. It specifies CASSIDRGRGPQHF.

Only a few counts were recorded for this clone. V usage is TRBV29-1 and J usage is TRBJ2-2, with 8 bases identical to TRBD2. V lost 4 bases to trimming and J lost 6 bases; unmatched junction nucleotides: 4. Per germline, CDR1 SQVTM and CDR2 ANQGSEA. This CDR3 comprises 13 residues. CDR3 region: CSVAGRAPGELFF. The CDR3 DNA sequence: TGCAGCGTTGCCGGGAGGGCCCCCGGGGAGCTGTTTTTT.

CDR3 sequence (DNA): TGTGCCAGCAGTTTGGAAGCGAACTCCTACGAGCAGTACTTC. This gives the protein CASSLEANSYEQYF. The rearrangement links TRBV6-2 or TRBV6-3 to TRBJ2-7; no definite D call. Germline loops: CDR1 MNHEY, CDR2 SVGEGT. The germline V and J ends were trimmed by 4 bases and 0 bases, with 10 bases remaining between them. CDR3 size: 14 residues.

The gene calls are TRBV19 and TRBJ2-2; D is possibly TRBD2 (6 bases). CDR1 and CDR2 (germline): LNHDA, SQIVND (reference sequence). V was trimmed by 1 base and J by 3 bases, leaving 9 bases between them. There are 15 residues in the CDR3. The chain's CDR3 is CASSIVWGDTGELFF. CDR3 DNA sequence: TGTGCCAGTAGTATAGTATGGGGGGACACCGGGGAGCTGTTTTTT.

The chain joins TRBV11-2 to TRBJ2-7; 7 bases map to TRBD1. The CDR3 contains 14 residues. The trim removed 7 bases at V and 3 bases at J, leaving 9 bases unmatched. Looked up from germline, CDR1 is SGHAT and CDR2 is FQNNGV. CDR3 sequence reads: CASTNRGLRYEQYF. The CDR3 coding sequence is TGTGCCAGCACCAACAGGGGCCTCCGCTACGAGCAGTACTTC.

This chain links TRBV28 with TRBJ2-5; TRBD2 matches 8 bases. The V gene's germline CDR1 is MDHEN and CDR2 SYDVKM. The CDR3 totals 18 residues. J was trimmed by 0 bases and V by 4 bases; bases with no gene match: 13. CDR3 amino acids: CASSWGLAGRRNQETQYF. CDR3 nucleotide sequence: TGTGCCAGCAGTTGGGGGCTAGCGGGTAGGAGGAACCAAGAGACCCAGTACTTC.

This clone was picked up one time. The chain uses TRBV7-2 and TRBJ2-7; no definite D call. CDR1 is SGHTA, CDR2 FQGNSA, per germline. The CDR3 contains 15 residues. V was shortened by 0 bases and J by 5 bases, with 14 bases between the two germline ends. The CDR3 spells CASSLAGRAMNEQYF. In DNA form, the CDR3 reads TGTGCCAGCAGCTTAGCGGGCCGGGCGATGAACGAGCAGTACTTC.